This T cell receptor beta chain is from a study of blood T cells in healthy people across ages. For the study at large: Through template switching, about one barcoded beta molecule was captured per two T cells, as measured in model experiments.

Donation came from healthy Caucasian individuals in Russia who were aged 6 to 90. Isolation recovered at least 6.5 million PBMCs from every sample. Together with a sample-barcoded 5' primer, a J-beta primer mix was included in a second PCR lasting about 7 to 11 cycles. TCRdb reprocessed the 5' RACE reads via MiXCR and lists one record per CDR3 protein. The sample consists of more than 1,400,000 distinct CDR3 sequences, around two fifths of them appearing once. The CDR3 covers 15 residues. V shed 5 bases, J shed 4 bases, and the junction held 11 bases outside the gene matches. CDR1 SEHNR and CDR2 FQNEAQ come from the germline V gene (reference sequence). This clonotype was detected only once.

This sequence originates from a young woman in good health. Specimen: blood. The chain links TRBV7-9 to TRBJ2-7; 7 bases agree with TRBD1. The CDR3 loop reads CASSLTGTAEYEQYF. The CDR3 DNA reads as TGTGCCAGCAGCCTTACCGGGACAGCGGAGTACGAGCAGTACTTC.